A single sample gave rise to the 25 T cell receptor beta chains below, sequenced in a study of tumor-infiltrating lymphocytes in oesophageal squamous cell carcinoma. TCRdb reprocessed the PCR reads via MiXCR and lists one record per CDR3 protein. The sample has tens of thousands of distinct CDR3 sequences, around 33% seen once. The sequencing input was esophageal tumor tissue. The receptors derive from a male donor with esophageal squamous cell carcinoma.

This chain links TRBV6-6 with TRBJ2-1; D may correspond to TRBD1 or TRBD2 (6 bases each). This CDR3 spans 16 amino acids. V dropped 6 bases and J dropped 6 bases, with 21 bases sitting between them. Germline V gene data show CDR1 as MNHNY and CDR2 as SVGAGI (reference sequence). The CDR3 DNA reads TGTGCCAGCAGCCACGGGGGCGGACTCAGTTCCAATGAGCAGTTCTTC. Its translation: CASSHGGGLSSNEQFF.

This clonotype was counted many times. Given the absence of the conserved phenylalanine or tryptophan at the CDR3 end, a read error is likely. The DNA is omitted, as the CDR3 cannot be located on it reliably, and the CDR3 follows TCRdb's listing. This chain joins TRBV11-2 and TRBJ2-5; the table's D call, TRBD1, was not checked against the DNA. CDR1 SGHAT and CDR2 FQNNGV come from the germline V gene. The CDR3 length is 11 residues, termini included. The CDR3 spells CASSSEGQLSY.

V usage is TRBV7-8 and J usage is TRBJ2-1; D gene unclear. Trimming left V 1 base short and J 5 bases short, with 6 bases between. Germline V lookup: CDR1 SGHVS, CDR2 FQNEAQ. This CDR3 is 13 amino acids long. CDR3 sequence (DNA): TGTGCCAGCAGCTTAGACGCAAACAATGAGCAGTTCTTC. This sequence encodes CASSLDANNEQFF.

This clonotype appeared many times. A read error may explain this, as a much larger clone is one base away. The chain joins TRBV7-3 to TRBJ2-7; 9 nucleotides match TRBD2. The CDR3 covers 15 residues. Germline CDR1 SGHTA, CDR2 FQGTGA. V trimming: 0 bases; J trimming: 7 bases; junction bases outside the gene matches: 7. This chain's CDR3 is CASSLTASGMNEQYF. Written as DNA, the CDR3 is TGTGCCAGCAGCTTAACAGCTAGCGGGATGAATGAGCAGTACTTC.

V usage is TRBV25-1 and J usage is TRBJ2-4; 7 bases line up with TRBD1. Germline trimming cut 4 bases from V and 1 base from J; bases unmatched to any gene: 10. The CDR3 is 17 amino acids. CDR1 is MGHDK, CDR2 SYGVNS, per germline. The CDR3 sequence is CASSATGSDVAKNIQYF. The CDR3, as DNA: TGTGCCAGCAGTGCGACAGGGAGCGATGTGGCCAAAAACATTCAGTACTTC.

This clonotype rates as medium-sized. The DNA of the CDR3 is TGTGCCAGCAGCTCCGGGCTAGCGTACGAGCAGTACTTC. Translating it yields CASSSGLAYEQYF. The chain has TRBV7-2 and TRBJ2-7; D possibly corresponds to TRBD2 (6 bases). The length of the CDR3 is 13 residues. V lost 4 bases, J lost 4 bases, and 11 bases lay in between. The germline V gene has CDR1 SGHTA and CDR2 FQGNSA.

CDR3 nucleotides: TGTGCCAGCAGTTACACTAGCGGGGGGCCCTACGAGCAGTACTTC. Translation: CASSYTSGGPYEQYF. The chain is built from TRBV6-1 and TRBJ2-1, with TRBD2 identical over 12 bases. The end of the DNA aligns better with TRBJ2-7, so the J call may be wrong. CDR3 length: 15 amino acids. Germline V CDR1 and CDR2: MNHNS, SASEGT.

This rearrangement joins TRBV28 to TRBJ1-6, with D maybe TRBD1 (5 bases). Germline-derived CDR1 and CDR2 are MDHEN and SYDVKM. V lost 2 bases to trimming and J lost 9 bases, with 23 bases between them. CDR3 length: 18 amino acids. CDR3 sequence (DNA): TGTGCCAGCAGTTTAAGGCCGTGGAGGGGTGCTTTTGGTTCACCCCTCCACTTT. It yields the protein CASSLRPWRGAFGSPLHF.

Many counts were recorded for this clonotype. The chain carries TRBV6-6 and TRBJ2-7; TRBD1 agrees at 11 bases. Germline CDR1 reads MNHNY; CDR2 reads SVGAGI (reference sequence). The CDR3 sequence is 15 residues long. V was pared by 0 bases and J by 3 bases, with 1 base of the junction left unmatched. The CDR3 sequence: CASSYSGTGGYEQYF. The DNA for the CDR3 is TGTGCCAGCAGTTACTCCGGGACAGGGGGCTACGAGCAGTACTTC.

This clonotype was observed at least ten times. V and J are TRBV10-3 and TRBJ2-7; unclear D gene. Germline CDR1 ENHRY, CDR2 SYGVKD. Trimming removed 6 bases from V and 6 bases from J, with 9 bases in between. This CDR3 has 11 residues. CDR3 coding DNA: TGTGCCATCAGAGAATTCCGCGAGCAGTACTTC. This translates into CAIREFREQYF.

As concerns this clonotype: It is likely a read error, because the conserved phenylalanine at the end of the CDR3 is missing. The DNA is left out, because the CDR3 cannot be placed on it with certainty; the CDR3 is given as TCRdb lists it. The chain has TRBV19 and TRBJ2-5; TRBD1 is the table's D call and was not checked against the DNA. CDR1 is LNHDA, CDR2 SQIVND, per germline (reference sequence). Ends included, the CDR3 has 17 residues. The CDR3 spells CASSNREIVNYGYTFGS.

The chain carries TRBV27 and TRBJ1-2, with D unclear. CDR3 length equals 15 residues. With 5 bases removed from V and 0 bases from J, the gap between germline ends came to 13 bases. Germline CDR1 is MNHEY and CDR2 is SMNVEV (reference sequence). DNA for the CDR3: TGTGCCAGCAGTCCGAACCACAACACTAACTATGGCTACACCTTC. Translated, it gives CASSPNHNTNYGYTF.

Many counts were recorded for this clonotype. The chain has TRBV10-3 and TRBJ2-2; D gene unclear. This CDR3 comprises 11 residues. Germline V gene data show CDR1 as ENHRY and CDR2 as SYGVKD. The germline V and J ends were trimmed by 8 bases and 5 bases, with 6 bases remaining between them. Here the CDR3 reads CAIGRTGELFF. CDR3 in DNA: TGTGCCATCGGTAGGACCGGGGAGCTGTTTTTT.

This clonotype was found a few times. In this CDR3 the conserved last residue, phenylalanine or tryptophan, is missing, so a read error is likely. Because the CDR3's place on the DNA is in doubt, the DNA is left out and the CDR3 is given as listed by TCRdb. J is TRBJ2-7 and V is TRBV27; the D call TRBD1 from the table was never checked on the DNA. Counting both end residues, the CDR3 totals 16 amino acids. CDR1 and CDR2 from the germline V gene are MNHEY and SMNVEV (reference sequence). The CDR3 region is CASSLSTRGYGYTFGS.

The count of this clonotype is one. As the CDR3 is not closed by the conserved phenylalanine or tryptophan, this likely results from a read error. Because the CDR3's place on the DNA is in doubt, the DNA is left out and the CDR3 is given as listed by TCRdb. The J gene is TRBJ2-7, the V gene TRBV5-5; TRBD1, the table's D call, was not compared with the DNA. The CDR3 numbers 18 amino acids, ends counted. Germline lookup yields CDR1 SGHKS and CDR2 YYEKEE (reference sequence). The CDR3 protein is CASSFGQANPGDGYTFGS.

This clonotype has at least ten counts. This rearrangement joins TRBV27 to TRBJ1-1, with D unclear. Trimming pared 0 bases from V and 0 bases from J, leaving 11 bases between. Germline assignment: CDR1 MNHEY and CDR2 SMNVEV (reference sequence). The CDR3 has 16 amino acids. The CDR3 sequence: CASSLSTGRMNTEAFF. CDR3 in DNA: TGTGCCAGCAGTTTATCGACGGGCAGGATGAACACTGAAGCTTTCTTT.

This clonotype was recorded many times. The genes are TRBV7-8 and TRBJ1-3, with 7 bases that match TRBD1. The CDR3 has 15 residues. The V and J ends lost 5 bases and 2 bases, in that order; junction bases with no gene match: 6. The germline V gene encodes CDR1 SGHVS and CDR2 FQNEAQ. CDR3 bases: TGTGCCAGCAGCGAGAACAGGGGCGCTGGAAACACCATATATTTT. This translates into CASSENRGAGNTIYF.

CDR3 DNA sequence: TGTGCCAGCATCCCCTTGGGAAGGAGTACAGATACGCAGTATTTT. It is translated as CASIPLGRSTDTQYF. The chain links TRBV7-2 to TRBJ2-5; no clear D. The J call may be faulty, since TRBJ2-3 better matches the DNA end. Germline assignment: CDR1 SGHTA and CDR2 FQGNSA. The CDR3 totals 15 residues.

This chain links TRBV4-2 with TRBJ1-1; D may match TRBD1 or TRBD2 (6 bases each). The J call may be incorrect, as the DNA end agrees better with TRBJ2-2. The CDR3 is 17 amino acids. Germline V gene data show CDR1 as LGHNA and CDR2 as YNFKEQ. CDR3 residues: CASSQETGALLTGELFF. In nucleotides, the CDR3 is TGTGCCAGCAGCCAAGAAACGGGGGCCCTGCTCACCGGGGAGCTGTTTTTT.

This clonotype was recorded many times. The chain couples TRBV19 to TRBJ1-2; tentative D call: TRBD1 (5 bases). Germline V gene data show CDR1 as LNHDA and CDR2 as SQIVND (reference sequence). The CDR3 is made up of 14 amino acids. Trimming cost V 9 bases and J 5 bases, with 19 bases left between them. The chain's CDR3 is CASSQGLWGYGYTF. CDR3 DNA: TGTGCCAGCAGCCAGGGATTGTGGGGTTATGGCTACACCTTC.

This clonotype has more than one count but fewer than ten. CDR3 nucleotide sequence: TGTGCCAGCAGCTCGACCCAACAGGGAGATGGCTACACCTTC. The encoded protein is CASSSTQQGDGYTF. This sequence joins TRBV7-9 and TRBJ1-2, with D maybe TRBD1 (6 bases). There are 14 residues in the CDR3. The V end was cut by 4 bases, the J end by 6 bases, with 15 bases between. The germline gives CDR1 SEHNR, CDR2 FQNEAQ (reference sequence).

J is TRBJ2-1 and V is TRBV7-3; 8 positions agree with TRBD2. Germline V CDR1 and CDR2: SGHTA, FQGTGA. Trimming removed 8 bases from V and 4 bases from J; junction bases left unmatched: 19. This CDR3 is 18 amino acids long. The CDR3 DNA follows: TGTGCCAGCGGTACGGGCGGGAGGCTTCGGGGAGTGTACAATGAGCAGTTCTTC. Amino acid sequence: CASGTGGRLRGVYNEQFF.

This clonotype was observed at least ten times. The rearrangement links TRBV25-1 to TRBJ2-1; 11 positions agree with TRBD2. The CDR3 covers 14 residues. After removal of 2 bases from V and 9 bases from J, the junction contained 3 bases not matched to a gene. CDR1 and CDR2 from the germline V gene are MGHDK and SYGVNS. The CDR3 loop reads CASSETSGSTEQFF. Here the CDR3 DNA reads TGTGCCAGCAGTGAAACTAGCGGGAGTACTGAGCAGTTCTTC.

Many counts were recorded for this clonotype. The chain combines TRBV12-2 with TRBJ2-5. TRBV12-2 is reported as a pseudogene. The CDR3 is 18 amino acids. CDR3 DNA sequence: TGTGCAAGTCGCTTATTGTTGCGTTGCGGTCGCGGACAAGAGACCCAGTACTTC. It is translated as CASRLLLRCGRGQETQYF.

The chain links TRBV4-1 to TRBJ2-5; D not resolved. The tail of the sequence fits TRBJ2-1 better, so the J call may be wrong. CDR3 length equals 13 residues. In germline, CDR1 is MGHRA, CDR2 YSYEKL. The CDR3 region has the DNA TGCGCCAGCAGCCAGCGCCTGGTCGATGAGCAGTTCTTC. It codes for CASSQRLVDEQFF.